The 3 T cell receptor beta chains below come from one sample, sequenced in a study of T cells in Graves' hyperthyroidism and ophthalmopathy. The source material, RNA transcripts, was used to amplify TCR beta CDR3 regions. HTBI primers were the set used in a first-round RT-PCR of the TCR CDR3. TCRdb used MiXCR to reprocess the multiplex PCR reads, holding one entry per CDR3 protein. In the table there are 450,000 to 650,000 distinct CDR3 sequences, under 20% of which are singletons. The specimen was blood. All receptors derive from a woman aged 18-30 years with Graves' ophthalmopathy.

The gene calls are TRBV27 and TRBJ1-6; TRBD1 matches 7 bases. With 0 bases clipped from V and 10 bases from J, the junction kept 3 bases outside the gene matches. The CDR3 spans 14 residues. Germline V lookup: CDR1 MNHEY, CDR2 SMNVEV (reference sequence). DNA of the CDR3: TGTGCCAGCAGTTTATCCAGGGGGGAATCACCCCTCCACTTT. Its protein product is CASSLSRGESPLHF.

V gene TRBV28 combines with J gene TRBJ1-3, with D perhaps TRBD1 (5 bases). CDR1 MDHEN and CDR2 SYDVKM come from the germline V gene. V was trimmed by 5 bases and J by 0 bases, leaving 20 bases between them. There are 18 residues in the CDR3. CDR3 in DNA: TGTGCCAGCAGTACCTCTAGCGGGGGGACGCACTCTGGAAACACCATATATTTT. Encoded protein: CASSTSSGGTHSGNTIYF.

This clonotype was detected ten times or more. The chain links TRBV7-6 to TRBJ2-7; TRBD2 aligns across 8 bases. Per the germline V gene, CDR1 is SGHVS and CDR2 is FNYEAQ. The CDR3 contains 14 residues. Germline trimming cut 2 bases from V and 5 bases from J; bases unmatched to any gene: 5. The CDR3 DNA reads as TGTGCCAGCAGCTTAAGGAGCGGGAGCCACGAGCAGTACTTC. As protein: CASSLRSGSHEQYF.